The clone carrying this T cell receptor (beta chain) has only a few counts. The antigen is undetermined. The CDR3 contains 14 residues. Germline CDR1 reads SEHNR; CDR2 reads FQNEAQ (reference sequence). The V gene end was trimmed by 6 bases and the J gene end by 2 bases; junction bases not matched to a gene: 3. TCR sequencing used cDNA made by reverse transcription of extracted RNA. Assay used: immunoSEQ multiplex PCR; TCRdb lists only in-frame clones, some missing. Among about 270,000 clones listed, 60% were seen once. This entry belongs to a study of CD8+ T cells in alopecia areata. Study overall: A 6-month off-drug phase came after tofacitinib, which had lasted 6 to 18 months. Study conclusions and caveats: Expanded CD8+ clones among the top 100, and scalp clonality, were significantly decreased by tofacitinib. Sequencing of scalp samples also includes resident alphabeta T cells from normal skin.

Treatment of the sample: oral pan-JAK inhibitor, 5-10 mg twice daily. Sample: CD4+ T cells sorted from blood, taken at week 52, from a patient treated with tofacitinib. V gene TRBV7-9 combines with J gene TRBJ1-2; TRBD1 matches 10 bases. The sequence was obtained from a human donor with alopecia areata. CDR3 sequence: CASRRQGANYGYTF. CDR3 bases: TGTGCCAGCAGGAGACAGGGGGCCAACTATGGCTACACCTTC.